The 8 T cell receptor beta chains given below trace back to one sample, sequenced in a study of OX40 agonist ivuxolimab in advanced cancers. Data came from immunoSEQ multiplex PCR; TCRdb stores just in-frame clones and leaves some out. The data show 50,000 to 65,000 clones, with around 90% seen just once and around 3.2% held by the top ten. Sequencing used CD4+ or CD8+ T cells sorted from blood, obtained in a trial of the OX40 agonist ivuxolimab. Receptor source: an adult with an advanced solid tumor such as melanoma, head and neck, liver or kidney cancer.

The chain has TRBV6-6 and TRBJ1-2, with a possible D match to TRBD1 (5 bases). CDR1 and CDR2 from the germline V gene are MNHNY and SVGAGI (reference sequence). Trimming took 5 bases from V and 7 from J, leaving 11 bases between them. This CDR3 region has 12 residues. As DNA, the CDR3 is TGTGCCAGCAGTAAACAGGAGAGTGGCTACACCTTC. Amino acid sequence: CASSKQESGYTF.

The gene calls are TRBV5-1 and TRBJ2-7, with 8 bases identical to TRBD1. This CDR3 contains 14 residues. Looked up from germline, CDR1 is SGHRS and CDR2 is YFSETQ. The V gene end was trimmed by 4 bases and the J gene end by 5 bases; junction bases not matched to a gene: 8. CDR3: CASSTRQGKHEQYF. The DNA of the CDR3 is TGCGCCAGCAGCACGAGACAGGGGAAACACGAGCAGTACTTC.

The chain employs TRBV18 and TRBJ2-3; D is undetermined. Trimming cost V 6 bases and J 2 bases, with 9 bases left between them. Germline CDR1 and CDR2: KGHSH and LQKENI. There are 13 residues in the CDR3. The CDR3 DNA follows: TGTGCCAGCTCTCAGACGCACACAGATACGCAGTATTTT. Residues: CASSQTHTDTQYF.

The CDR3 sequence: CASSPRDPREQYF. In DNA, the CDR3 is TGTGCCAGCAGCCCGAGGGACCCTCGGGAGCAGTACTTC. The chain has TRBV7-9 and TRBJ2-7; D tentatively reads TRBD1 or TRBD2 (5 bases each). V lost 5 bases, J lost 7 bases, and 15 bases lay in between. This CDR3 comprises 13 residues. Germline CDR1 reads SEHNR; CDR2 reads FQNEAQ (reference sequence).

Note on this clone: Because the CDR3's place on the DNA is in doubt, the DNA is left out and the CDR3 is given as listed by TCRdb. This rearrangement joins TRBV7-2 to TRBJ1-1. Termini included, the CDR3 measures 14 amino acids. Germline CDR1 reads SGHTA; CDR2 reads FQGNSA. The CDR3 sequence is CASSFLWGVTEAFF.

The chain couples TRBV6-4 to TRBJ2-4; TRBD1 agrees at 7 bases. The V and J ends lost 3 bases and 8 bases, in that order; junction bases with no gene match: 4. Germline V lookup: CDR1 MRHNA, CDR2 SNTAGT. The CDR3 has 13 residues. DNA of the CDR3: TGTGCCAGCAGTGAAGGGGGCTCGGACATTCAGTACTTC. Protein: CASSEGGSDIQYF.

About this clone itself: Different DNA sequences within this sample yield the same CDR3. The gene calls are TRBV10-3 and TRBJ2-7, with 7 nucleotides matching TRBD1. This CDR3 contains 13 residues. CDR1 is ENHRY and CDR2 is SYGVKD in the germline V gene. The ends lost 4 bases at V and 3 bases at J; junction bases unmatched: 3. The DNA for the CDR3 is TGTGCCATCAGTGGGGGACAGAGCTACGAGCAGTACTTC. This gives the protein CAISGGQSYEQYF.

The CDR3 region has the DNA TGTGCCAGCAGCTTGGTACAGGGTGGAACCGGGGAGCTGTTTTTT. This gives the protein CASSLVQGGTGELFF. The genes are TRBV5-5 and TRBJ2-2; D might be TRBD1 (6 bases). Germline-derived CDR1 and CDR2 are SGHKS and YYEKEE (reference sequence). This CDR3 has 15 amino acids. V was cut by 0 bases and J by 5 bases, with 11 bases left in between.